The next 13 T cell receptor beta chains were all read from a single sample in a study of identical twins. Each CDR3 protein is one row after TCRdb ran MiXCR on the 5' RACE reads. The data hold approximately 700,000 distinct CDR3 sequences, with roughly 20% observed a single time. The same sample was also used in a study of T cells expressing NK-cell markers.

Material: PBMCs. The receptors were sampled from a woman aged 18-29 years in good health.

For this clonotype: The junction does not match germline at one end; this may be a read error. The CDR3 nucleotides read TGTGCCAGCAGCTTACACCCCTCGGATACACAGTATTTT. It encodes CASSLHPSDTQYF. V gene TRBV7-9 combines with J gene TRBJ2-3; D gene ambiguous. The CDR3 loop spans 13 amino acids. CDR1 is SEHNR, CDR2 FQNEAQ, per germline (reference sequence).

This clonotype was detected a few times. V and J are TRBV20-1 and TRBJ1-2; D is perhaps TRBD1 (5 bases). The CDR3 consists of 17 residues. Looked up from germline, CDR1 is DFQATT and CDR2 is SNEGSKA (reference sequence). V was trimmed by 3 bases and J by 4 bases, leaving 24 bases between them. CDR3 amino acids: CSASSGAGLPAAYGYTF. CDR3 bases: TGCAGTGCTAGTTCCGGGGCAGGACTCCCCGCTGCCTATGGCTACACCTTC.

V usage is TRBV13 and J usage is TRBJ2-1; D remains ambiguous. The length of the CDR3 is 14 residues. The ends were cut back, 6 bases at V and 4 bases at J, with 13 bases in the middle. The germline V gene has CDR1 PRHDT and CDR2 FYEKMQ (reference sequence). The CDR3 bases are TGTGCCAGCAGTGCCCACAAGGATTACAATGAGCAGTTCTTC. Translation: CASSAHKDYNEQFF.

A few counts support this clonotype. The V gene is TRBV7-9, the J gene TRBJ2-7, with 11 bases lining up with TRBD1. The V gene's germline CDR1 is SEHNR and CDR2 FQNEAQ (reference sequence). Trimming at V came to 1 base and at J to 4 bases, leaving 3 bases not matched to a gene. CDR3 length: 15 amino acids. CDR3 bases: TGTGCCAGCAGCTTAGGGACAGGGGGCTTATACGAGCAGTACTTC. As protein: CASSLGTGGLYEQYF.

This clonotype was picked up a small number of times. V gene TRBV4-3 combines with J gene TRBJ2-1; 12 nucleotides match TRBD2. The length of the CDR3 is 17 residues. CDR1 is LGHNA and CDR2 is YSLEER in the germline V gene. V shed 0 bases and J 5 bases; nucleotides not matched to a gene: 5. Here the CDR3 DNA reads TGCGCCAGCAGCCAAGAACCTAGGACTAGCGGGAACAATGAGCAGTTCTTC. Its protein is CASSQEPRTSGNNEQFF.

This clonotype came up a few times. The CDR3 spells CASSKTTGWYIQYF. The CDR3, as DNA: TGTGCCAGCAGTAAAACAACAGGGTGGTACATTCAGTACTTC. The genes are TRBV27 and TRBJ2-4; the D gene is possibly TRBD1 (6 bases). CDR1 is MNHEY, CDR2 SMNVEV, per germline (reference sequence). Trimming cost V 5 bases and J 8 bases, with 16 bases left between them. This CDR3 is 14 amino acids long.

This clonotype turned up a few times. This chain uses TRBV10-3 with TRBJ2-1; D unclear. The CDR3 length is 11 residues. Germline V gene lookup returns CDR1 ENHRY and CDR2 SYGVKD. The V end lost 7 bases, the J end lost 7 bases, and 8 bases lay between the germline ends. CDR3 loop: CAIMVWNEQFF. Written as DNA, the CDR3 is TGTGCCATCATGGTTTGGAATGAGCAGTTCTTC.

This sequence joins TRBV14 and TRBJ1-1, with a possible D match to TRBD1 (5 bases). V lost 4 bases and J 3 bases, leaving 18 bases between the germline ends. Germline values: CDR1 SGHDN, CDR2 FVKESK. CDR3 length equals 16 residues. The CDR3 nucleotides read TGTGCCAGCAGCCGCCCAGTGGGGACGATGGACACTGAAGCTTTCTTT. It encodes CASSRPVGTMDTEAFF. Filled out from reference TRBV14 and TRBJ1-1, the complete variable domain reads EAGVTQFPSHSVIEKGQTVTLRCDPISGHDNLYWYRRVMGKEIKFLLHFVKESKQDESGMPNNRFLAERTGGTYSTLKVQPAELEDSGVYFCASSRPVGTMDTEAFFGQGTRLTVV.

This chain connects TRBV7-9 to TRBJ1-1; 9 nucleotides agree with TRBD1. Germline-derived CDR1 and CDR2 are SEHNR and FQNEAQ (reference sequence). The CDR3 has 14 residues. The V gene end was trimmed by 5 bases and the J gene end by 9 bases; junction bases not matched to a gene: 10. In DNA form, the CDR3 reads TGTGCCAGCAGCGAAACCGGGACAGGGCTGAAAGCTTTCTTT. Translation gives CASSETGTGLKAFF.

This clonotype was detected a few times. This rearrangement joins TRBV10-3 to TRBJ2-3; TRBD2 agrees at 9 bases. V was clipped by 1 base and J by 2 bases; unmatched bases: 4. CDR1 and CDR2 (germline): ENHRY, SYGVKD. CDR3 length: 16 amino acids. CDR3 in amino acids: CAISEWSSGITDTQYF. The DNA of the CDR3 is TGTGCCATCAGTGAGTGGTCTAGCGGGATCACAGATACGCAGTATTTT.

The table lists this clonotype with a few counts. This chain links TRBV5-1 with TRBJ2-3, with D hard to call. Deletions cut 4 bases from V and 2 bases from J, with 11 bases between. The V gene's germline CDR1 is SGHRS and CDR2 YFSETQ. This CDR3 region has 14 residues. This chain's CDR3 is CASSRDGSTDTQYF. The CDR3 DNA reads as TGCGCCAGCAGCCGTGACGGCTCCACAGATACGCAGTATTTT.

The V and J genes are TRBV7-9 and TRBJ2-7, with D unresolved. V was trimmed by 1 base and J by 0 bases, leaving 13 bases between them. This CDR3 spans 16 amino acids. CDR1 is SEHNR and CDR2 is FQNEAQ in the germline V gene (reference sequence). CDR3 sequence: CASSLEGEEASYEQYF. CDR3 bases: TGTGCCAGCAGCTTAGAGGGTGAAGAAGCCTCCTACGAGCAGTACTTC.

This clonotype has just one count. CDR3 amino acids: CSGLTTATGSGEQYF. DNA of the CDR3: TGCAGCGGTTTGACGACCGCTACAGGGTCGGGCGAGCAGTACTTC. The chain employs TRBV29-1 and TRBJ2-7; TRBD1 might be the D (6 bases). This CDR3 is built from 15 residues. V was clipped by 7 bases and J by 6 bases, with 25 bases between them. The germline CDR1 and CDR2 sequences are SQVTM and ANQGSEA.